This T cell receptor beta chain comes out of a study of CD8 T cells in ankylosing spondylitis. Study-wide points: Reportedly, significant enrichment of disease-linked clones occurred in matched ankylosing spondylitis synovial fluid. One TCR beta motif, made up of about 8 highly homologous variants, appeared characteristic of ankylosing spondylitis blood.

Trimming removed 1 base from V and 5 bases from J; junction bases left unmatched: 7. The CDR3 runs to 14 residues. CDR1 and CDR2 from the germline V gene are DFQATT and SNEGSKA (reference sequence). With molecular barcodes, quantitative 5'-RACE was used to make the TCR beta libraries. TCRdb re-called the 5' RACE reads with MiXCR, one entry per CDR3 protein. In the table there are about 280,000 distinct CDR3 sequences, roughly 20% of which are singletons. In the case of this clonotype: Its antigen is as yet unknown.

The specimen was blood, either unsorted or a sorted T cell fraction (not recorded which). The V gene is TRBV20-1, the J gene TRBJ2-7; 8 bases are shared with TRBD2. The clonotype comes from a male donor with ankylosing spondylitis or in good health (not recorded which). CDR3 DNA sequence: TGCAGTGCTAGAGCCAGCGGGAGAAGAAACGAGCAGTACGTC. Translation: CSARASGRRNEQYV.